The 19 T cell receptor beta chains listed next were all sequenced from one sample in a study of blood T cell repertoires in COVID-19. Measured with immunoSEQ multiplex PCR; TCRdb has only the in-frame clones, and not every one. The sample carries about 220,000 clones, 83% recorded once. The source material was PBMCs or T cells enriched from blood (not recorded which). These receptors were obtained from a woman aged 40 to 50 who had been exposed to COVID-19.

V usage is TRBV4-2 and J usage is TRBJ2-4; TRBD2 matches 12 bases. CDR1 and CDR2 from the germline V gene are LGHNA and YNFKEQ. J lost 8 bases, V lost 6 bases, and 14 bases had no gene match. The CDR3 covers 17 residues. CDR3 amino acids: CASSLTSGGPPEDIQYF. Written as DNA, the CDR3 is TGTGCCAGCAGTCTAACTAGCGGGGGGCCTCCGGAGGACATTCAGTACTTC.

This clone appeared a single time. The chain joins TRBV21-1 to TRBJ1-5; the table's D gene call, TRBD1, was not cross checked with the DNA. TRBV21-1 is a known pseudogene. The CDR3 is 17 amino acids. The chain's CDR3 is CASTPRTLIYSNQPQHF. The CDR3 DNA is TGTGCCAGCACCCCTAGGACATTAATATATAGCAATCAGCCCCAGCATTTT.

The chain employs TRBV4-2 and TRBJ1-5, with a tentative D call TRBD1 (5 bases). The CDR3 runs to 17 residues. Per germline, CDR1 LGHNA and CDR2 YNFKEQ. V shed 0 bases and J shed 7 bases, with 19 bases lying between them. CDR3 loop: CASSQDLITRVGQPQHF. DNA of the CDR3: TGTGCCAGCAGCCAAGATCTTATAACCAGGGTTGGACAGCCCCAGCATTTT.

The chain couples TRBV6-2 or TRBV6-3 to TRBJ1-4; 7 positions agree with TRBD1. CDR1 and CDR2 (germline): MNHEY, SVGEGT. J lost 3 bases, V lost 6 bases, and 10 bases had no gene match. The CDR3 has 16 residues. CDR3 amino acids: CASSRRFGTANEKLFF. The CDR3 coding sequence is TGTGCCAGCAGCCGTCGTTTTGGGACAGCTAATGAAAAACTGTTTTTT.

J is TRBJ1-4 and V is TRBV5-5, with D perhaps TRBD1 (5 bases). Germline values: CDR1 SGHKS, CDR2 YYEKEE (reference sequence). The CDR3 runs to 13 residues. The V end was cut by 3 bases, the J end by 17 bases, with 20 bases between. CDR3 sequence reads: CASSWSGGERFFF. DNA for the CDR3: TGTGCCAGCAGCTGGAGCGGGGGGGAACGCTTTTTTTTT.

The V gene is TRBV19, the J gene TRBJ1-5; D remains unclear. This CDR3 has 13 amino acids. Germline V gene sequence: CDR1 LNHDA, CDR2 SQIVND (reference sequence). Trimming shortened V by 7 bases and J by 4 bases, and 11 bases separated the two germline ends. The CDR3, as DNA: TGTGCCAGTACCTGGGAGGGAAATCAGCCCCAGCATTTT. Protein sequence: CASTWEGNQPQHF.

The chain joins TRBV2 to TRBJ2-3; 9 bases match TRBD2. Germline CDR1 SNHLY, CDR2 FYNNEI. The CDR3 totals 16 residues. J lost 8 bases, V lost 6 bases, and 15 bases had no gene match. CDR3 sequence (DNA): TGTGCCAGCAGACCGGGACTAGCACAGGATTTAGGTACGCAGTATTTT. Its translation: CASRPGLAQDLGTQYF.

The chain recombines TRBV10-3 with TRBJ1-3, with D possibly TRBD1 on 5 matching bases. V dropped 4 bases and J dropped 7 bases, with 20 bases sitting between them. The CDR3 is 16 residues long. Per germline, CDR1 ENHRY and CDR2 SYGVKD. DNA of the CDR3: TGTGCCATCAGTGGGCGGGGGTCCCTCAGGCGGAACACCATATATTTT. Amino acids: CAISGRGSLRRNTIYF.

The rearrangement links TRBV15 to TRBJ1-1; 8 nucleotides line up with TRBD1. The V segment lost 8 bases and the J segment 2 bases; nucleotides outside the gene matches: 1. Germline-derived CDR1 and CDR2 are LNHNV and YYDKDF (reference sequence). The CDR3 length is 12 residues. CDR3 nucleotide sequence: TGTGCCACCGGACAGGGTAACACTGAAGCTTTCTTT. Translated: CATGQGNTEAFF.

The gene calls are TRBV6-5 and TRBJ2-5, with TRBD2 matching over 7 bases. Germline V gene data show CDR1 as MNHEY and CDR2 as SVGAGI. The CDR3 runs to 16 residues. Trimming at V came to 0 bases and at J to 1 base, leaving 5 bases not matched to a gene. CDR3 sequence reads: CASSYSRAGRQETQYF. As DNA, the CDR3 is TGTGCCAGCAGTTACTCGAGAGCGGGGCGCCAAGAGACCCAGTACTTC.

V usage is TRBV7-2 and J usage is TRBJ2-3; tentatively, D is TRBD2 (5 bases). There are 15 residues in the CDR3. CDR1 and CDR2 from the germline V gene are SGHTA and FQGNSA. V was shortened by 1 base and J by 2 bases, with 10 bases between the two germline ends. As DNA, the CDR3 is TGTGCCAGCAGCTTAGAACGACTATCCACAGATACGCAGTATTTT. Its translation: CASSLERLSTDTQYF.

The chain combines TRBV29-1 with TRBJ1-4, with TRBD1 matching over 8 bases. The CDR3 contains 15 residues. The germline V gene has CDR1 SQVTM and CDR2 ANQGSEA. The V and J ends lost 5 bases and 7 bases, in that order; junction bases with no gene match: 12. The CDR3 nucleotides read TGCAGCGTTCGGGCCGTAACAGGGGGTTTTGAAAAACTGTTTTTT. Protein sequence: CSVRAVTGGFEKLFF.

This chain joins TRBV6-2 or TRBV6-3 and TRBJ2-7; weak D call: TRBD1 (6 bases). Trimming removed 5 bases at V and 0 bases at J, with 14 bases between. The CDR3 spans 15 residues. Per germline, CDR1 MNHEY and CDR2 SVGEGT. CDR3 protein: CASSVGQGYSYEQYF. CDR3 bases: TGTGCCAGCAGTGTCGGGCAGGGGTACTCCTACGAGCAGTACTTC.

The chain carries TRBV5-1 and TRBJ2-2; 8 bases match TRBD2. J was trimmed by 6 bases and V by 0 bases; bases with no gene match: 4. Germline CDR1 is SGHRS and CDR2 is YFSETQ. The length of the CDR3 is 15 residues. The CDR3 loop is CASSLAAGGAGELFF. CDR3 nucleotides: TGCGCCAGCAGCTTGGCGGCGGGGGGAGCCGGGGAGCTGTTTTTT.

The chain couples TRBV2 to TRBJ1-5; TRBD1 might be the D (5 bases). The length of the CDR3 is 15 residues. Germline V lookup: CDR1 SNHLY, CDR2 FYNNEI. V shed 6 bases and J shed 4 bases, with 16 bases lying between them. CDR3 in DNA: TGTGCCAGCAGGCCCCCCAGTGGGGGGAATCAGCCCCAGCATTTT. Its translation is CASRPPSGGNQPQHF. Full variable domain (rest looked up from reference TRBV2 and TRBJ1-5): EPEVTQTPSHQVTQMGQEVILRCVPISNHLYFYWYRQILGQKVEFLVSFYNNEISEKSEIFDDQFSVERPDGSNFTLKIRSTKLEDSAMYFCASRPPSGGNQPQHFGDGTRLSIL.

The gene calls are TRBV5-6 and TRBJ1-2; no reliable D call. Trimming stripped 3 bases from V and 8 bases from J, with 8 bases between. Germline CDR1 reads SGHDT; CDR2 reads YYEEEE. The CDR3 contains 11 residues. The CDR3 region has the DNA TGTGCCAGCAGCTGGCAGACAGGCTACACCTTC. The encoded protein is CASSWQTGYTF.

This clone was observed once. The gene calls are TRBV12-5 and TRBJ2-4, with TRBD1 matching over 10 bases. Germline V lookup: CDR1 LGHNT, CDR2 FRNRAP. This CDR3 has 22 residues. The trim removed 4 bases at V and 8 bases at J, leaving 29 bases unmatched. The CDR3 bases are TGTGCTAGTGGTTCATTTGCGTTACTTTCGGGACAGGGGCATGGGGAAGGGCACATTCAGTACTTC. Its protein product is CASGSFALLSGQGHGEGHIQYF.

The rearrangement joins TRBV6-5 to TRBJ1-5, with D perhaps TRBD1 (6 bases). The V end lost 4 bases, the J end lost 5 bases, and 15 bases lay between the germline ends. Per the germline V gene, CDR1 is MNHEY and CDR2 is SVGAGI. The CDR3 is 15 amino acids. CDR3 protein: CASSLGGPKDQPQHF. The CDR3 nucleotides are TGTGCCAGCAGTTTGGGGGGGCCGAAGGATCAGCCCCAGCATTTT.

Written as DNA, the CDR3 is TGTGCCAGCAGCGTAGACGGGAACACCGGGGAGCTGTTTTTT. As protein: CASSVDGNTGELFF. The V gene is TRBV9, the J gene TRBJ2-2; D gene ambiguous. Trimming removed 0 bases at V and 1 base at J, with 4 bases between. The CDR3 runs 14 residues. Germline CDR1 SGDLS, CDR2 YYNGEE.